Listed below are T cell receptor beta chains from one sample, sequenced in a study of cytomegalovirus exposure and HLA in healthy donors. The assay was immunoSEQ multiplex PCR, and TCRdb's table has in-frame clones only and misses some. Here the sample spans more than 140,000 clones, around 80% being singletons. The material sequenced was PBMCs. These receptors were taken from a man aged 30 to 45 in good health and CMV-seropositive. CDR3s include the opening cysteine and the closing phenylalanine or tryptophan. A D gene is named only where the DNA matches it firmly. Not all rows give a size; the values are once, few, many and, for expanded clones, a class.

J: TRBJ1-4
V: TRBV4-3
D: NA
size: NA
CDR3: CASSRYSYNEKLFF
DNA: TGCGCCAGCAGCCGTTACTCCTATAATGAAAAACTGTTTTTT

J: TRBJ1-3
V: TRBV2
D: TRBD1
size: NA
CDR3: CASKYRDRGLSGNTIYF
DNA: TGTGCCAGCAAGTATCGAGACAGGGGTCTATCTGGAAACACCATATATTTT

J: TRBJ2-3
V: TRBV5-1
D: TRBD1
size: NA
CDR3: CASSLKGAGTDTQYF
DNA: TGCGCCAGCAGCTTGAAGGGGGCGGGCACAGATACGCAGTATTTT

J: TRBJ2-7
V: TRBV6-5
D: TRBD1
size: many
CDR3: CASRDRGDYEQYF
DNA: TGTGCCAGCAGGGACAGGGGGGACTACGAGCAGTACTTC

J: TRBJ2-1
V: TRBV4-3
D: NA
size: NA
CDR3: CASSQDLWGQKNEQFF
DNA: TGCGCCAGCAGCCAAGATCTCTGGGGGCAAAAAAATGAGCAGTTCTTC

J: TRBJ1-3
V: TRBV5-1
D: NA
size: NA
CDR3: CASSASWTVGNTIYF
DNA: TGCGCCAGCAGCGCGAGCTGGACAGTCGGGAACACCATATATTTT

J: TRBJ2-1
V: TRBV4-1
D: TRBD1
size: few
CDR3: CASSQDTGQGRREQFF
DNA: TGCGCCAGCAGCCAAGATACGGGACAGGGGAGGAGAGAGCAGTTCTTC

J: TRBJ2-7
V: TRBV2
D: NA
size: NA
CDR3: CASSEGRFSYEQYF
DNA: TGTGCCAGCAGTGAAGGTCGTTTCTCCTACGAGCAGTACTTC

J: TRBJ1-6
V: TRBV9
D: TRBD1
size: NA
CDR3: CASSVDTGVSNSPLHF
DNA: TGTGCCAGCAGCGTAGATACAGGGGTTTCTAATTCACCCCTCCACTTT

J: TRBJ2-1
V: TRBV25-1
D: NA
size: few
CDR3: CASSEPGGGGSEQFF
DNA: TGTGCCAGCAGTGAACCCGGAGGGGGCGGAAGTGAGCAGTTCTTC

J: TRBJ2-3
V: TRBV2
D: TRBD2
size: NA
CDR3: CASSSLAGWGSSTDTQYF
DNA: TGTGCCAGCAGTTCCCTAGCGGGATGGGGGTCTAGCACAGATACGCAGTATTTT